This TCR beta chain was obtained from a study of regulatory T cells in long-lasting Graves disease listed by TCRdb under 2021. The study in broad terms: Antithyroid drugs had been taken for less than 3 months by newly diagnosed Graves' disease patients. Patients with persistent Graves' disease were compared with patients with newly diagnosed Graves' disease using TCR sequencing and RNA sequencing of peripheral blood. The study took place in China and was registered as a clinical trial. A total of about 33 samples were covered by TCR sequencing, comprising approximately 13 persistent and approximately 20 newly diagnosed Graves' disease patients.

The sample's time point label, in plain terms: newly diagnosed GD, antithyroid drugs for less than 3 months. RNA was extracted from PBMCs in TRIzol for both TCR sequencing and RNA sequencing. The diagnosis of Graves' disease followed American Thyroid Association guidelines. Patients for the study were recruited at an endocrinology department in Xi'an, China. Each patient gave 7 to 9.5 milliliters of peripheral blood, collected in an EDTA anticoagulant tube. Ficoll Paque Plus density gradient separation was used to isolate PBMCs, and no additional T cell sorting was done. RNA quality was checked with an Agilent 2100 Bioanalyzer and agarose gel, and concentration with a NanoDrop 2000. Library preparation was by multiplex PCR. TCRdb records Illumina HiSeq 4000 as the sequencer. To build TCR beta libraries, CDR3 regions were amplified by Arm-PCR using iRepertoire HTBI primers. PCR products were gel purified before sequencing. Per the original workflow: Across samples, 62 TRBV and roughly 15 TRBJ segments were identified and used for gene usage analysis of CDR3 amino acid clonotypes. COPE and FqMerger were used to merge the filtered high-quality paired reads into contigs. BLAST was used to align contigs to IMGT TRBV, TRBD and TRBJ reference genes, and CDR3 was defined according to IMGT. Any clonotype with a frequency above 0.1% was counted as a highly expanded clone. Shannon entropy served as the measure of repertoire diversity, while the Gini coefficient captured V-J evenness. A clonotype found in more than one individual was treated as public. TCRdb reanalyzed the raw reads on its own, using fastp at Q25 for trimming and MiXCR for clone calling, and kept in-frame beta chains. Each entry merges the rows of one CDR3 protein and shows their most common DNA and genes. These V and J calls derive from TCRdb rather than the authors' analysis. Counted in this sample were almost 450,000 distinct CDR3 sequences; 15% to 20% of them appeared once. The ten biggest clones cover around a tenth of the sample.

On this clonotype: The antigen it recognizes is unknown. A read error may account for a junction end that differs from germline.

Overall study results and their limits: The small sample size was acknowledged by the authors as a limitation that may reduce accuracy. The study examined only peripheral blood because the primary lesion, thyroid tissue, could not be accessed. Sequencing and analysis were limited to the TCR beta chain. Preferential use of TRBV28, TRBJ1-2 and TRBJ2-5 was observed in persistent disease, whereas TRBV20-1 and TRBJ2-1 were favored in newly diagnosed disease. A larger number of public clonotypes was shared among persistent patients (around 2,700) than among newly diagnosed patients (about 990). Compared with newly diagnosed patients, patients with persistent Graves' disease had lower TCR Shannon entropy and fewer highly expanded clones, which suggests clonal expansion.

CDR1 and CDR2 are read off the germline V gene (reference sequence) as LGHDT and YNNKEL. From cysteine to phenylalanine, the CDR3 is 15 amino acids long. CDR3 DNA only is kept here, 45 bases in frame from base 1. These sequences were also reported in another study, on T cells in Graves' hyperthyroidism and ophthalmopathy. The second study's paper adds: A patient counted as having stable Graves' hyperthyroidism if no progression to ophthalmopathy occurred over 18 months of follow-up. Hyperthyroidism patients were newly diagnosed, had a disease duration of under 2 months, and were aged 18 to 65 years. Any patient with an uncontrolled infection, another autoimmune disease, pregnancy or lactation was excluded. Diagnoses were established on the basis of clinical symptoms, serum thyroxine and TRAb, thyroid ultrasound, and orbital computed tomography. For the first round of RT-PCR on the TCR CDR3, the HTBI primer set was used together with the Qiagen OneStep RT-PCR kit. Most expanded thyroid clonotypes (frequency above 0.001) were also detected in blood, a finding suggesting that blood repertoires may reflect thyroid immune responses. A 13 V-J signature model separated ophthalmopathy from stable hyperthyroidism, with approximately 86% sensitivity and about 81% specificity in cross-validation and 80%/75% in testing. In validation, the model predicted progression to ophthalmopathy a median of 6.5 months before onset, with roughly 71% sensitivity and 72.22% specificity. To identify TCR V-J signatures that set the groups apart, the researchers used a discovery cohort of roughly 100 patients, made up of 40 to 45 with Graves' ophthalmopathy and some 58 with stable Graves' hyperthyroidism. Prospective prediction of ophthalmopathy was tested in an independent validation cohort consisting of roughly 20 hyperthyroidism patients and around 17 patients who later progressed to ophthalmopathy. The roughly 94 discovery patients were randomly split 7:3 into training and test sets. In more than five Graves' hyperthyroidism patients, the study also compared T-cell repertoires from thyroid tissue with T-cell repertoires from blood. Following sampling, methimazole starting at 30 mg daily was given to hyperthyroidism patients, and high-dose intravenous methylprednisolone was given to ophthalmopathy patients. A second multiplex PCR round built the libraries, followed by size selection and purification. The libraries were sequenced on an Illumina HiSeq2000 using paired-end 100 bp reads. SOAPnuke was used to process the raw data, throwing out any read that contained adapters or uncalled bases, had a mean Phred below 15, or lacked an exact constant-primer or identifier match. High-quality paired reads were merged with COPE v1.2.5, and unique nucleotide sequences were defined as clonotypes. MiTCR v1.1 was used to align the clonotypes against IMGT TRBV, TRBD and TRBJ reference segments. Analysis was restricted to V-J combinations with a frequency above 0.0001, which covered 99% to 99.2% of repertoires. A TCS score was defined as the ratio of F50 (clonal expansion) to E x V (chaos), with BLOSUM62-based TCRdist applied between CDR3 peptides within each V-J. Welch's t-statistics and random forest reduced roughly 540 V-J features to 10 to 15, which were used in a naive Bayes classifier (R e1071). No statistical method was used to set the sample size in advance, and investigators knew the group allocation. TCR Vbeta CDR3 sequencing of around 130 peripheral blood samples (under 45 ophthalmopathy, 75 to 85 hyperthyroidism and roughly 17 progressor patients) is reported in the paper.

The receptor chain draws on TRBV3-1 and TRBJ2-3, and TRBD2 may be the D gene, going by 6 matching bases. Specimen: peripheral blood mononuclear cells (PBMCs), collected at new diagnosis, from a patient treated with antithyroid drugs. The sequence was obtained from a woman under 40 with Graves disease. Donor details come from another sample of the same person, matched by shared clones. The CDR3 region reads CASGQDGRSTDTQYF. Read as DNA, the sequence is TGTGCCAGCGGCCAAGATGGGAGGAGCACAGATACGCAGTATTTT.